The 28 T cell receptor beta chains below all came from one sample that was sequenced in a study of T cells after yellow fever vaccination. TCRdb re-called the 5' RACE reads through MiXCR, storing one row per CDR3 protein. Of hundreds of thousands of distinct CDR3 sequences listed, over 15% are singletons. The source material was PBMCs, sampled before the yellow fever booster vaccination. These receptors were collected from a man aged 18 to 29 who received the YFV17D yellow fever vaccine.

The CDR3 DNA follows: TGTGCCAGCGCCGCCCGAGGCTACGAGCAGTACTTC. Protein sequence: CASAARGYEQYF. The rearrangement uses TRBV6-5 and TRBJ2-7; D remains ambiguous. The germline V gene has CDR1 MNHEY and CDR2 SVGAGI. Trimming removed 8 bases from V and 3 bases from J, with 11 bases in between. The CDR3 runs 12 residues.

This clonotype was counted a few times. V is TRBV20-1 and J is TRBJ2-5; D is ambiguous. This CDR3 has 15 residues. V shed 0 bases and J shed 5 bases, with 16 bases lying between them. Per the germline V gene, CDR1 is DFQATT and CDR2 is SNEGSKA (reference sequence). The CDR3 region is CSARDPGWDGETQYF. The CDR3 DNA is TGCAGTGCTAGAGATCCAGGCTGGGATGGGGAGACCCAGTACTTC.

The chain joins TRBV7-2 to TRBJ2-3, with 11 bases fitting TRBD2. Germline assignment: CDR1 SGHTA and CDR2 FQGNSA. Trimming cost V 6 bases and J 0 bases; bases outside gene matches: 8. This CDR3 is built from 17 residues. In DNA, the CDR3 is TGTGCCAGCAGTTCTAGCGGGGGGCCTCTGAGCACAGATACGCAGTATTTT. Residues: CASSSSGGPLSTDTQYF.

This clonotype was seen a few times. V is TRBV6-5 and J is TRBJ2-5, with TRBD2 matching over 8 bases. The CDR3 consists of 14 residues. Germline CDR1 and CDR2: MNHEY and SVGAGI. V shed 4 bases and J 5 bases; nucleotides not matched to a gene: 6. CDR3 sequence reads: CASSLLRGEETQYF. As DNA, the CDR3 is TGTGCCAGCAGTTTATTGCGGGGGGAGGAGACCCAGTACTTC.

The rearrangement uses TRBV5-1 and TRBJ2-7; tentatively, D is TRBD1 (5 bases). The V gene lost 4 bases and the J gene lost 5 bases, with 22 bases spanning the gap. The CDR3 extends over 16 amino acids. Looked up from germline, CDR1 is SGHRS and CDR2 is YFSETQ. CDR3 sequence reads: CASSRDGGLGADEQYF. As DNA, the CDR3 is TGCGCCAGCAGCCGTGACGGTGGGTTAGGGGCAGACGAGCAGTACTTC.

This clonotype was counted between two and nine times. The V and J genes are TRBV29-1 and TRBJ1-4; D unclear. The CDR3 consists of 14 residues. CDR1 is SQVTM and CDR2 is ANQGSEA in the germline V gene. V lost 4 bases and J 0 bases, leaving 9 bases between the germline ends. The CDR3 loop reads CSVVGRATNEKLFF. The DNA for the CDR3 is TGCAGCGTTGTCGGGCGTGCAACTAATGAAAAACTGTTTTTT.

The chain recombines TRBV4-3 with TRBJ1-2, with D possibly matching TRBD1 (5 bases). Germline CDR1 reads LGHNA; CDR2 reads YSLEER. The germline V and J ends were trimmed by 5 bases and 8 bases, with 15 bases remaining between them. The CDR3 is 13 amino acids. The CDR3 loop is CASSYSRAEGYTF. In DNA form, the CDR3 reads TGCGCCAGCAGCTATAGCAGGGCTGAGGGCTACACCTTC.

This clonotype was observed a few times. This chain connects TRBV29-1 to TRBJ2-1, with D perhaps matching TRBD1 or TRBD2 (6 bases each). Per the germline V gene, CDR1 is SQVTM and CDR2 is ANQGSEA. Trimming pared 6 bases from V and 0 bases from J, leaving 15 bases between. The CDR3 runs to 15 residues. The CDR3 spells CSVRDNAVSYNEQFF. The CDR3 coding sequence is TGCAGCGTGCGGGACAATGCCGTCTCCTACAATGAGCAGTTCTTC.

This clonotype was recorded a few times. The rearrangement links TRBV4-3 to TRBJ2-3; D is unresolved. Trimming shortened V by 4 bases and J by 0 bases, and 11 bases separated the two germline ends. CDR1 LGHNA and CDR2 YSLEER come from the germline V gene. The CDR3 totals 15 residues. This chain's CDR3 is CASSPGPTSTDTQYF. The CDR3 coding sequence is TGCGCCAGCAGCCCAGGCCCCACTAGCACAGATACGCAGTATTTT.

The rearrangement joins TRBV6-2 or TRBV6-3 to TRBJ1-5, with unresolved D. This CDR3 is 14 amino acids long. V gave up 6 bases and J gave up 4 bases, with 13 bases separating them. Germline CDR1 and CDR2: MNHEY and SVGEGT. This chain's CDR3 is CASSYLGHNQPQHF. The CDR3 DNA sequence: TGTGCCAGCAGCTACCTCGGGCATAATCAGCCCCAGCATTTT.

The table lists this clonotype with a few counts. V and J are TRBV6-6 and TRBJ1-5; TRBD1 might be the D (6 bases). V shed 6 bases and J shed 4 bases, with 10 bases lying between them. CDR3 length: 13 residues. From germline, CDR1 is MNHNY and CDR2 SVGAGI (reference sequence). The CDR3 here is CASRTTGNQPQHF. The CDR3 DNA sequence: TGTGCCAGCAGAACTACAGGGAATCAGCCCCAGCATTTT.

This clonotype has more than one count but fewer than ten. The CDR3 coding sequence is TGTGCCAGCAGCCGGGGGCCGGAGCAGTTCTTC. It specifies CASSRGPEQFF. The rearrangement joins TRBV7-9 to TRBJ2-1; D is possibly TRBD1 or TRBD2 (6 bases each). V was cut by 5 bases and J by 10 bases, with 9 bases left in between. From germline, CDR1 is SEHNR and CDR2 FQNEAQ (reference sequence). CDR3 size: 11 residues.

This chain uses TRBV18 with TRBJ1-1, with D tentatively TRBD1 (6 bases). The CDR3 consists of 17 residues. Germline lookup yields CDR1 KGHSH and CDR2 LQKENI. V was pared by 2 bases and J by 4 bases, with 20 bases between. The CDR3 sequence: CASSPTGTKPRRTEAFF. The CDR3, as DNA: TGTGCCAGCTCACCAACAGGGACCAAGCCGAGGCGCACTGAAGCTTTCTTT.

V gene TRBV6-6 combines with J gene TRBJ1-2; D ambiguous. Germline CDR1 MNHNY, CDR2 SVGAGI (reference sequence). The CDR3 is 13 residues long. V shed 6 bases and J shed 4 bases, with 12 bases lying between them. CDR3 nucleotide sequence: TGTGCCAGCAGCTACGACCGGATCTATGGCTACACCTTC. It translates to CASSYDRIYGYTF.

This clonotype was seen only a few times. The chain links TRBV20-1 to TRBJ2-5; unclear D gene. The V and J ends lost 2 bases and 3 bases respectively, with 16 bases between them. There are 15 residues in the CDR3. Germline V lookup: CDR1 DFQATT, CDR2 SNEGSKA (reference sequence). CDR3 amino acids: CSARPRTLAKETQYF. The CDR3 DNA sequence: TGCAGTGCTAGACCCCGGACCCTTGCGAAAGAGACCCAGTACTTC.

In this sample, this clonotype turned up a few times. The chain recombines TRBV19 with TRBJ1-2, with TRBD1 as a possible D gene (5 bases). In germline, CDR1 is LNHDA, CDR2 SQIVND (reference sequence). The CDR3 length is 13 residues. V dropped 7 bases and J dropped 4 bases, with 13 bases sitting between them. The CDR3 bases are TGTGCCAGTACCCCAGAGGGACTCTATGGCTACACCTTC. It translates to CASTPEGLYGYTF.

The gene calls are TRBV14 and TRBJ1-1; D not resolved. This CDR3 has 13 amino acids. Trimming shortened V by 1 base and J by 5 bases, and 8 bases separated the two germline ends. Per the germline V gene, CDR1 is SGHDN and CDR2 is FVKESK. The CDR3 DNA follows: TGTGCCAGCAGCCAAGCGATAGGGACTGAAGCTTTCTTT. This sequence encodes CASSQAIGTEAFF.

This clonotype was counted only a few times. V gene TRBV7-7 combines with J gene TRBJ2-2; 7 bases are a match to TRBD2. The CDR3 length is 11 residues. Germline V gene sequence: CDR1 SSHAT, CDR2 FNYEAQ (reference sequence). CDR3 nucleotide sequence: TGTGCGTGCGGGGGAACCGGGGAGCTGTTTTTT. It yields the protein CACGGTGELFF.

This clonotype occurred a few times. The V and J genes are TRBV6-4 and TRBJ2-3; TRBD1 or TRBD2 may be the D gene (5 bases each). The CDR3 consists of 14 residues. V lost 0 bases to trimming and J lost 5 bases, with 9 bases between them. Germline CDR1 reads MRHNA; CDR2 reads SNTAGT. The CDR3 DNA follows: TGTGCCAGCAGTGACTCGATGAGGGGAGATACGCAGTATTTT. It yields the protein CASSDSMRGDTQYF.

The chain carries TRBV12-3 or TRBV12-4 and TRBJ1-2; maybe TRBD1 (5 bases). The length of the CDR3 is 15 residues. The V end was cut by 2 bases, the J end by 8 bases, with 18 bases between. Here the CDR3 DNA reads TGTGCCAGCAGTTTACAGGACACAAGCGGGAGAGGCTACACCTTC. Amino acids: CASSLQDTSGRGYTF.

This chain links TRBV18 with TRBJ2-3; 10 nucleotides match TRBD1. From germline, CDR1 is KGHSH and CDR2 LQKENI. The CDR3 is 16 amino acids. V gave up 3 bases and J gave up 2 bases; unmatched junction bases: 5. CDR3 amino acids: CASSPAGQGFTDTQYF. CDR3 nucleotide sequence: TGTGCCAGCTCACCCGCGGGACAGGGGTTCACAGATACGCAGTATTTT.

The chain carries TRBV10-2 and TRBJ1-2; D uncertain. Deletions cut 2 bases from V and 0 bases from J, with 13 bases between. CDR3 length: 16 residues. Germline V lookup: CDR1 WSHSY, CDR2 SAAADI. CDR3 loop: CASSEDVGLANYGYTF. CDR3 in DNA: TGCGCCAGCAGTGAGGATGTTGGCCTAGCTAACTATGGCTACACCTTC.

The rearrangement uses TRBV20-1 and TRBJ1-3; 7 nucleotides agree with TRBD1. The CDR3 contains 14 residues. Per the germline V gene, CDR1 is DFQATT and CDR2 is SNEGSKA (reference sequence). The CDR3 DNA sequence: TGCAGCGGCCGCCTCACTGGCAGGGGGAACACCATATATTTT. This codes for CSGRLTGRGNTIYF.

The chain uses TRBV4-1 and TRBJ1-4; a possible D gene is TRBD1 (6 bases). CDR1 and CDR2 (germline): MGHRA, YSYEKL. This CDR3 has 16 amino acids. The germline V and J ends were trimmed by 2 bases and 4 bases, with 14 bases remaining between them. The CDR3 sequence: CASSQLIGGSNEKLFF. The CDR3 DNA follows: TGCGCCAGCAGCCAATTAATAGGGGGGAGTAATGAAAAACTGTTTTTT.

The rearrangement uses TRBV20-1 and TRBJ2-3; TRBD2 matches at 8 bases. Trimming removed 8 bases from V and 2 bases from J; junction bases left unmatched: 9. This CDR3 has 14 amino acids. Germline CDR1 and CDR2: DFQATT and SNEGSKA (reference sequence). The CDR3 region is CSSLRAGATDTQYF. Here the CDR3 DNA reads TGCAGTTCCCTTAGAGCGGGGGCCACAGATACGCAGTATTTT.

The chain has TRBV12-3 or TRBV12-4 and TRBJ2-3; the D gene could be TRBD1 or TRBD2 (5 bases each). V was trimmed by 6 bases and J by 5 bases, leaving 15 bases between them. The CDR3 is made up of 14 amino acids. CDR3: CASSSGTRRDTQYF. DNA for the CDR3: TGTGCCAGCAGCTCGGGGACCAGACGAGATACGCAGTATTTT.

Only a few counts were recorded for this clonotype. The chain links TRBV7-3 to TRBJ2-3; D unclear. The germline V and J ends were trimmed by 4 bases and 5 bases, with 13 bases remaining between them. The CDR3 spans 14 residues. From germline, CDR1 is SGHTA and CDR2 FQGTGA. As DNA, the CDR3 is TGTGCCAGCAGCTCCTCCCTCGTGAAAGATACGCAGTATTTT. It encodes CASSSSLVKDTQYF.

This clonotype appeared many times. The CDR3 DNA reads TGTGCCAGCAGCTTAGCGGTGGGGACAGATACGCAGTATTTT. As protein: CASSLAVGTDTQYF. The rearrangement joins TRBV7-6 to TRBJ2-3; D is unresolved. This CDR3 is built from 14 residues. Germline lookup yields CDR1 SGHVS and CDR2 FNYEAQ. The V and J ends lost 0 bases and 3 bases respectively, with 7 bases between them.